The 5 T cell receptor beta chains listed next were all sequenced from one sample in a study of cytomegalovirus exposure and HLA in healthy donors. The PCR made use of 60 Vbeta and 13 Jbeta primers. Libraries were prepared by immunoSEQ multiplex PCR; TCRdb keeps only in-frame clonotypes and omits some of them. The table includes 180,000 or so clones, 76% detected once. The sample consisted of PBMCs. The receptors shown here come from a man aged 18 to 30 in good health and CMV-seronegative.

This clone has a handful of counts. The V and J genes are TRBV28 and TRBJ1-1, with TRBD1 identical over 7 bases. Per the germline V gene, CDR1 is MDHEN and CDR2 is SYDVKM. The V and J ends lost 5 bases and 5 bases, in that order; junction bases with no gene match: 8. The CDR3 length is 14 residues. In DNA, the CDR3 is TGTGCCAGCAGTGCATCCAGGGGGACTACTGAAGCTTTCTTT. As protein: CASSASRGTTEAFF.

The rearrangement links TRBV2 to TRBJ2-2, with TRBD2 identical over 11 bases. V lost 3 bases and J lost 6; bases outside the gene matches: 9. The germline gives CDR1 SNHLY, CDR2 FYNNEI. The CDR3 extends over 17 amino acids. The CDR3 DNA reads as TGTGCCAGCAGTGAGGCTAGCGGGAGGCCGATGGCCGGGGAGCTGTTTTTT. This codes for CASSEASGRPMAGELFF. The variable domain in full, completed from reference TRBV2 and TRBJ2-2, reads EPEVTQTPSHQVTQMGQEVILRCVPISNHLYFYWYRQILGQKVEFLVSFYNNEISEKSEIFDDQFSVERPDGSNFTLKIRSTKLEDSAMYFCASSEASGRPMAGELFFGEGSRLTVL.

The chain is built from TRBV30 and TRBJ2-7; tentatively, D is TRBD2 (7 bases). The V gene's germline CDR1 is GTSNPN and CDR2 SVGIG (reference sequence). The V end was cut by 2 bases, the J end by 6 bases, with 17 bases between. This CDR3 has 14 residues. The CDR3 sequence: CAWSSWGGLPEQYF. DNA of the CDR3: TGTGCCTGGAGTTCTTGGGGGGGCTTACCCGAGCAGTACTTC.

This CDR3 is CASSSRSSGIFSSEQYF. For the CDR3, the DNA is TGTGCCAGCAGCTCGAGATCCAGCGGGATATTCTCCAGCGAGCAGTACTTC. The rearrangement links TRBV7-3 to TRBJ2-7; 7 nucleotides align to TRBD2. Germline lookup yields CDR1 SGHTA and CDR2 FQGTGA. With 4 bases clipped from V and 6 bases from J, the junction kept 18 bases outside the gene matches. This CDR3 has 17 residues. Drawing the rest from reference TRBV7-3 and TRBJ2-7, the complete variable domain is GAGVSQTPSNKVTEKGKYVELRCDPISGHTALYWYRQSLGQGPEFLIYFQGTGAADDSGLPNDRFFAVRPEGSVSTLKIQRTERGDSAVYLCASSSRSSGIFSSEQYFGPGTRLTVT.

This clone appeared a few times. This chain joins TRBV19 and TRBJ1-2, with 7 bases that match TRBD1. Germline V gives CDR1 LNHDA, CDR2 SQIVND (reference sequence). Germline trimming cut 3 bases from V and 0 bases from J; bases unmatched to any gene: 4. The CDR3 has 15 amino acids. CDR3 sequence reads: CASSITGAANYGYTF. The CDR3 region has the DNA TGTGCCAGTAGTATCACAGGGGCAGCTAACTATGGCTACACCTTC.